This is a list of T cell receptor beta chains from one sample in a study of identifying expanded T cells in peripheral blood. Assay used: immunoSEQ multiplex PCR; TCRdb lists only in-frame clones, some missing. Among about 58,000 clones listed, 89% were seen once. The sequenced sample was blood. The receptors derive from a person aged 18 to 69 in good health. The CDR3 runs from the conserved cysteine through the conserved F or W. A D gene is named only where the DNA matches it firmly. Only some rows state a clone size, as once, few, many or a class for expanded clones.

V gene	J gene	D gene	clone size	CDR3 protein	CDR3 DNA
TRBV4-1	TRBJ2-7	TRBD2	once	CASSQVMAGGAYEQYF	TGCGCCAGCAGCCAAGTAATGGCTGGGGGGGCCTACGAGCAGTACTTC
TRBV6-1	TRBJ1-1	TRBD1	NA	CASSDAGDRGTEAFF	TGTGCCAGCAGTGACGCGGGGGACAGGGGCACTGAAGCTTTCTTT
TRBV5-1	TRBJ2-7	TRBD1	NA	CASSFRPGTAEQYF	TGCGCCAGCAGCTTCCGACCCGGGACAGCCGAGCAGTACTTC
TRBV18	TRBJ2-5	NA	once	CASSPGSAETQYF	TGTGCCAGCTCACCGGGAAGCGCAGAGACCCAGTACTTC
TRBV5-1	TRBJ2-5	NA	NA	CASSRGQQETQYF	TGCGCCAGCAGCCGCGGACAACAAGAGACCCAGTACTTC
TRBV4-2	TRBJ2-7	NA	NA	CASSQVQGSDYEQYF	TGTGCCAGCAGCCAAGTCCAGGGGTCGGACTACGAGCAGTACTTC
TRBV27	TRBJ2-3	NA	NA	CASSPKRAVFTDTQYF	TGTGCCAGCAGTCCCAAGCGGGCGGTATTCACAGATACGCAGTATTTT
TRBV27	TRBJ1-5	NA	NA	CASSSTFRIRQPQHF	TGTGCCAGCAGCTCAACTTTCAGGATCCGGCAGCCCCAGCATTTT
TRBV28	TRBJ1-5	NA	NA	CASSSDEYSNQSQHF	TGTGCCAGCAGTTCCGACGAATACAGCAATCAGTCCCAGCATTTT
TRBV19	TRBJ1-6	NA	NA	CASSIGGYNSPLHF	TGTGCCAGTAGTATCGGGGGGTATAATTCACCCCTCCACTTT
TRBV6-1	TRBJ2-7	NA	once	CASSVLASNYEQYF	TGTGCCAGCAGTGTACTAGCATCAAACTACGAGCAGTACTTC
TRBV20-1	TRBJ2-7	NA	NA	CSALSTREQYF	TGCAGTGCCCTGAGCACGCGCGAGCAGTACTTC
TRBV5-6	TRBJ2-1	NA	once	CASSSRTGFREQFF	TGTGCCAGCAGCTCCCGGACTGGTTTCCGGGAGCAGTTCTTC
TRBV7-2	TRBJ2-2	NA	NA	CASSLARNVAGELFF	TGTGCCAGCAGCTTAGCCCGAAATGTGGCCGGGGAGCTGTTTTTT
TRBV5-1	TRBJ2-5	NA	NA	CASSLAVGKETQYF	TGCGCCAGCAGCTTGGCCGTGGGGAAAGAGACCCAGTACTTC
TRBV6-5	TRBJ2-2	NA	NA	CATLGDTGELFF	TGTGCCACCCTTGGGGACACCGGGGAGCTGTTTTTT
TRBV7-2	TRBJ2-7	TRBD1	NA	CASSRDRSEQYF	TGTGCCAGCAGCCGGGACAGGAGCGAGCAGTACTTC
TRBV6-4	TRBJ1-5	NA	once	CASSDFGPEPSNNQPQHF	TGTGCCAGCAGTGACTTCGGACCCGAACCTTCTAACAATCAGCCCCAGCATTTT
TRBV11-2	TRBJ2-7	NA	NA	CASSSLRGHEQYF	TGTGCCAGCAGCAGCTTGCGGGGTCACGAGCAGTACTTC
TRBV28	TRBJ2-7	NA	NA	CASSFSSRLAYEQYF	TGTGCCAGCAGTTTTTCTAGCCGGTTGGCCTACGAGCAGTACTTC
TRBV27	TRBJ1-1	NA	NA	CASSLWGEMNTEAFF	TGTGCCAGCAGTTTATGGGGGGAAATGAACACTGAAGCTTTCTTT
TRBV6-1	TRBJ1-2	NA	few	CASSVPYSYGYTF	TGTGCCAGCAGTGTTCCCTATAGCTATGGCTACACCTTC
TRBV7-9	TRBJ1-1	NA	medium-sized	CASSFGETEAFF	TGTGCCAGCAGCTTTGGGGAAACTGAAGCTTTCTTT
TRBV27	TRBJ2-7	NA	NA	CASSFVGVGEQYF	TGTGCCAGCAGTTTCGTGGGGGTAGGCGAGCAGTACTTC
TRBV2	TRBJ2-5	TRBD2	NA	CASGRAGNVRETQYF	TGTGCCAGCGGGCGAGCGGGGAATGTACGAGAGACCCAGTACTTC
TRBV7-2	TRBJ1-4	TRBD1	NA	CASSASTGIGLFF	TGTGCCAGCAGCGCCTCGACAGGGATAGGGCTGTTTTTT
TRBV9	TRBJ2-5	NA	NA	CASSVERLQETQYF	TGTGCCAGCAGCGTGGAGCGGTTACAAGAGACCCAGTACTTC
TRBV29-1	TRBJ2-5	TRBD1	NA	CSVQTGGEETQYF	TGCAGCGTGCAAACAGGGGGCGAGGAGACCCAGTACTTC
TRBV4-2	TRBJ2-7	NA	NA	CASSQEVVAGMASYEQYF	TGTGCCAGCAGCCAAGAGGTCGTGGCGGGGATGGCGTCCTACGAGCAGTACTTC
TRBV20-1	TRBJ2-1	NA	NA	CSAAGQFF	TGCAGTGCTGCGGGGCAGTTCTTC
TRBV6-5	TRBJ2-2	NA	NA	CASSRNTGELFF	TGTGCCAGCAGCCGTAACACCGGGGAGCTGTTTTTT
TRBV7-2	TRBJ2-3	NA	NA	CASSLALTRPDTQYF	TGTGCCAGCAGCTTAGCGCTCACCCGTCCAGATACGCAGTATTTT
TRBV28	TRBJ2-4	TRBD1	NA	CASKAMGQNKNIQYF	TGTGCCAGCAAGGCCATGGGACAGAATAAAAACATTCAGTACTTC
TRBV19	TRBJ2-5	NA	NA	CASTSRRGEETQYF	TGTGCCAGTACTAGTCGCAGGGGTGAAGAGACCCAGTACTTC
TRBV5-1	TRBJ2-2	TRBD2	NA	CASSLLAQNTGELFF	TGCGCCAGCAGCTTACTAGCGCAGAACACCGGGGAGCTGTTTTTT
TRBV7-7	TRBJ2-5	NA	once	CASSPIGVQETQYF	TGTGCCAGCAGCCCCATAGGTGTCCAAGAGACCCAGTACTTC
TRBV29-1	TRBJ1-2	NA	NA	CSVVESVAGYTF	TGCAGCGTTGTCGAGAGTGTTGCTGGCTACACCTTC
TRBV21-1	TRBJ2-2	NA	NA	CASSSLTENTGELFF	TGTGCCAGCAGCTCTTTGACAGAAAACACCGGGGAGCTGTTTTTT
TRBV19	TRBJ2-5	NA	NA	CASNGGRLQETQYF	TGTGCCAGTAATGGGGGCCGCTTACAAGAGACCCAGTACTTC
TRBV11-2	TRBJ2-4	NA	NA	CASSLGAINIQYF	TGTGCCAGCAGCCTTGGGGCGATAAACATTCAGTACTTC
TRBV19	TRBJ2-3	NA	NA	CASSIRTRPSTDTQYF	TGTGCCAGTAGTATAAGAACTAGACCTAGCACAGATACGCAGTATTTT
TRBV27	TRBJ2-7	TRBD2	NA	CASSLFTSGAPYEQYF	TGTGCCAGCAGTTTATTTACTAGCGGGGCCCCCTACGAGCAGTACTTC
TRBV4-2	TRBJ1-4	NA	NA	CASSQDPIVGLDEKLFF	TGTGCCAGCAGCCAAGATCCCATCGTAGGGTTGGATGAAAAACTGTTTTTT
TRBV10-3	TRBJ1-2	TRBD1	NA	CAISDTGGSGYTF	TGTGCCATCAGTGACACAGGGGGCTCTGGCTACACCTTC
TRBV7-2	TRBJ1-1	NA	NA	CASSLMGSSEAFF	TGTGCCAGCAGCTTAATGGGGTCTTCGGAAGCTTTCTTT
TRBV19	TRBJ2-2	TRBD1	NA	CASSIPTGLIDTGELFF	TGTGCCAGTAGTATCCCGACAGGGCTGATAGACACCGGGGAGCTGTTTTTT
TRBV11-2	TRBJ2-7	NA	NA	CASSLNGRDYEQYF	TGTGCCAGCAGCTTAAACGGGAGAGACTACGAGCAGTACTTC
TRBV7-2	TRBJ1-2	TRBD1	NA	CASSRQTGEGRGYTF	TGTGCCAGCAGCCGTCAGACAGGGGAGGGTCGGGGCTACACCTTC